This T cell receptor beta chain is from a study of shared clonotypes between healthy human individuals. General study findings and limits: Among donors, clonotype sharing was expected to be affected by sequencing depth. On the whole, naive subsets had larger estimated richness than memory subsets had.

For this clone: Its antigen is not identified.

Measured with immunoSEQ multiplex PCR; TCRdb has only the in-frame clones, and not every one. The sample comprises around 2,000,000 clones, 85% to 95% of which are singletons, and 0.1% to 0.15% rests with the top ten. The donor cohort consisted entirely of Caucasian adults residing in Nashville, Tennessee. Naive CD4+ cells were CD45RA-selected; the remaining cells were memory. V was trimmed by 4 bases and J by 4 bases, leaving 16 bases between them. Germline V lookup: CDR1 SQVTM, CDR2 ANQGSEA. The CDR3 spans 15 residues. The TCR comes from a man aged 18-30 years in good health. What was sequenced was naive CD4+ T cells sorted from blood. Subset specified: CD45RA+ positively selected. The chain couples TRBV29-1 to TRBJ2-2; D gene ambiguous. The CDR3 region is CSVGVGRSSTGELFF. The CDR3 DNA sequence: TGCAGCGTTGGGGTCGGCAGGTCAAGCACCGGGGAGCTGTTTTTT.